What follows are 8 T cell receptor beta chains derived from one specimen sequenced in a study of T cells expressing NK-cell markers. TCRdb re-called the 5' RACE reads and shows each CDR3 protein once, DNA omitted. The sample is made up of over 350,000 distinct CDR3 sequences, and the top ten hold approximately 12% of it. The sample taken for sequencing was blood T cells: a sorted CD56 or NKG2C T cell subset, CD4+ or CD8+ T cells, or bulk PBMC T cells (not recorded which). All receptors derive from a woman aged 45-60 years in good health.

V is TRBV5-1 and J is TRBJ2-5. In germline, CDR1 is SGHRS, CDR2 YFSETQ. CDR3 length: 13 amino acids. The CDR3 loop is CASAQVIKETQYF.

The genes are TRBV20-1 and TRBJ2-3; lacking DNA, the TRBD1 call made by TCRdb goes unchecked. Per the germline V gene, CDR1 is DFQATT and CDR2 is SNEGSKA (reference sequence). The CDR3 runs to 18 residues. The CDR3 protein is CSARDRSLGDRGTDTQYF.

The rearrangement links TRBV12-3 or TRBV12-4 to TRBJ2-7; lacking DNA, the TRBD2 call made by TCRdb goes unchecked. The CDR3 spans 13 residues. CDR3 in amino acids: CASRGEGRSEQYF.

The CDR3 sequence: CASKASDSYNEQFF. The chain employs TRBV12-3 or TRBV12-4 and TRBJ2-1. This CDR3 region has 14 residues.

The CDR3 loop is CASSLQGQGASGNTIYF. The chain combines TRBV18 with TRBJ1-3; TCRdb calls TRBD1, which cannot be checked without DNA. Looked up from germline, CDR1 is KGHSH and CDR2 is LQKENI. This CDR3 comprises 17 residues.

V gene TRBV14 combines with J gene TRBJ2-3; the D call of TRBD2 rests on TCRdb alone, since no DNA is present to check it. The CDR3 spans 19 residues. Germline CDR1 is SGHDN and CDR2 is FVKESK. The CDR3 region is CASSQLAGGLLGGTDTQYF.

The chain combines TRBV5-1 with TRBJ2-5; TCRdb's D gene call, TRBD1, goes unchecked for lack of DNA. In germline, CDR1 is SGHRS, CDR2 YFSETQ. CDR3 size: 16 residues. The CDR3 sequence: CASSLGTGGAEETQYF.

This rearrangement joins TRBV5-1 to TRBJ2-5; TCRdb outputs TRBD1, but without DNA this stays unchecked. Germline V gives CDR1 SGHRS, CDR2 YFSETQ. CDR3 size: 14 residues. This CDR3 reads CASKLGGSRETQYF.